These 23 T cell receptor beta chains originate from one sample sequenced in a study of radiotherapy plus CTLA-4 blockade in lung cancer. The data were produced by immunoSEQ multiplex PCR, yet TCRdb's version contains in-frame clones alone and is incomplete. The sample carries fewer than 95,000 clones, about 83% recorded once. Sequenced here: peripheral blood, sampled from a patient treated with radiotherapy plus ipilimumab. These receptors all stem from a human donor with non-small cell lung cancer who had stable disease on radiotherapy plus ipilimumab.

The V gene is TRBV28, the J gene TRBJ2-3, with a weak D call TRBD1 (5 bases). The length of the CDR3 is 14 residues. The germline CDR1 and CDR2 sequences are MDHEN and SYDVKM. Deletions cut 6 bases from V and 2 bases from J, with 12 bases between. Here the CDR3 reads CASSPGFPTDTQYF. CDR3 nucleotides: TGTGCCAGCAGCCCAGGGTTCCCCACAGATACGCAGTATTTT.

The sample holds one count of this clone. This chain connects TRBV5-1 to TRBJ2-4; D is possibly TRBD1 (6 bases). The CDR3 runs 16 residues. Trimming took 3 bases from V and 0 from J, leaving 13 bases between them. Germline-derived CDR1 and CDR2 are SGHRS and YFSETQ. The CDR3 is CASSSGQTVAKNIQYF. DNA of the CDR3: TGCGCCAGCAGCTCCGGACAGACCGTAGCCAAAAACATTCAGTACTTC.

The chain has TRBV7-9 and TRBJ2-7, with D hard to call. V lost 5 bases to trimming and J lost 0 bases, with 5 bases between them. This CDR3 is 12 amino acids long. Germline CDR1 reads SEHNR; CDR2 reads FQNEAQ (reference sequence). Here the CDR3 reads CASSHSSYEQYF. The CDR3 DNA reads TGTGCCAGCAGCCACAGCTCCTACGAGCAGTACTTC.

The J gene is TRBJ2-6, the V gene TRBV6-1, with D perhaps assigned TRBD1 or TRBD2 (5 bases each). There are 18 residues in the CDR3. Germline loops: CDR1 MNHNS, CDR2 SASEGT. The V and J ends lost 2 bases and 0 bases respectively, with 14 bases between them. CDR3 nucleotides: TGTGCCAGCAGTGAACGAAATTGGGGGTCCTCTGGGGCCAACGTCCTGACTTTC. Translation gives CASSERNWGSSGANVLTF.

The chain joins TRBV6-5 to TRBJ1-2, with D unclear. V dropped 5 bases and J dropped 7 bases, with 14 bases sitting between them. CDR3 size: 13 residues. CDR1 and CDR2 from the germline V gene are MNHEY and SVGAGI. CDR3 sequence: CASSETSSRGYTF. DNA for the CDR3: TGTGCCAGCAGTGAAACGTCCTCCCGTGGCTACACCTTC.

The J gene is TRBJ2-3, the V gene TRBV21-1. TRBV21-1 represents a pseudogene. The CDR3 length is 13 residues. The chain's CDR3 is CASSSFSTDTQYF. Here the CDR3 DNA reads TGTGCCAGCAGCAGCTTTAGCACAGATACGCAGTATTTT.

The genes are TRBV5-4 and TRBJ2-1; 12 nucleotides match TRBD2. The CDR3 runs to 15 residues. V was pared by 2 bases and J by 7 bases, with 4 bases of the junction left unmatched. Germline CDR1 reads SGHNT; CDR2 reads YYREEE (reference sequence). The CDR3 protein is CASSFTSGRLNEQFF. The CDR3 DNA follows: TGTGCCAGCAGCTTTACTAGCGGGAGGCTGAATGAGCAGTTCTTC. The full variable domain, its missing parts supplied by reference TRBV5-4 and TRBJ2-1, is ETGVTQSPTHLIKTRGQQVTLRCSSQSGHNTVSWYQQALGQGPQFIFQYYREEENGRGNFPPRFSGLQFPNYSSELNVNALELDDSALYLCASSFTSGRLNEQFFGPGTRLTVL.

This clone was detected only a few times. V and J are TRBV7-9 and TRBJ2-1, with D hard to call. Germline V gene lookup returns CDR1 SEHNR and CDR2 FQNEAQ (reference sequence). The V end lost 2 bases, the J end lost 8 bases, and 10 bases lay between the germline ends. There are 13 residues in the CDR3. The DNA of the CDR3 is TGTGCCAGCAGCTTAACGAGTTGGGATGAGCAGTTCTTC. Translating it yields CASSLTSWDEQFF. The complete variable domain, with remaining parts taken from reference TRBV7-9 and TRBJ2-1, reads DTGVSQNPRHKITKRGQNVTFRCDPISEHNRLYWYRQTLGQGPEFLTYFQNEAQLEKSRLLSDRFSAERPKGSFSTLEIQRTEQGDSAMYLCASSLTSWDEQFFGPGTRLTVL.

A few counts support this clone. The chain is built from TRBV18 and TRBJ1-5; D uncertain. V was pared by 4 bases and J by 1 base, with 11 bases between. Germline-derived CDR1 and CDR2 are KGHSH and LQKENI. The CDR3 spans 15 residues. The CDR3 sequence: CASSQPGGSNQPQHF. CDR3 nucleotides: TGTGCCAGCTCACAACCGGGAGGGAGCAATCAGCCCCAGCATTTT.

J is TRBJ2-5 and V is TRBV5-4, with 8 bases aligning to TRBD2. After removal of 3 bases from V and 3 bases from J, the junction contained 4 bases not matched to a gene. CDR1 and CDR2 from the germline V gene are SGHNT and YYREEE (reference sequence). This CDR3 is 14 amino acids long. CDR3 coding DNA: TGTGCCAGCAGCTCGGGGGGGAGGAAAGAGACCCAGTACTTC. Its protein is CASSSGGRKETQYF.

The V gene is TRBV6-6, the J gene TRBJ2-7, with a tentative D call TRBD2 (6 bases). The germline CDR1 and CDR2 sequences are MNHNY and SVGAGI (reference sequence). V gave up 8 bases and J gave up 0 bases, with 14 bases separating them. There are 14 residues in the CDR3. The CDR3: CASCTGLPSYEQYF. CDR3 nucleotide sequence: TGTGCCAGCTGTACGGGACTCCCCTCCTACGAGCAGTACTTC.

This rearrangement joins TRBV7-9 to TRBJ1-5; perhaps TRBD1 as D (6 bases). This CDR3 comprises 16 residues. V was pared by 2 bases and J by 4 bases, with 15 bases between. Germline V gene sequence: CDR1 SEHNR, CDR2 FQNEAQ (reference sequence). CDR3 sequence: CASSLLGGGPNQPQHF. DNA for the CDR3: TGTGCCAGCAGCTTATTGGGGGGCGGCCCAAATCAGCCCCAGCATTTT.

The chain combines TRBV6-4 with TRBJ1-3, with D possibly being TRBD1 (6 bases). Germline V gives CDR1 MRHNA, CDR2 SNTAGT. The V end lost 7 bases, the J end lost 2 bases, and 18 bases lay between the germline ends. CDR3 length: 16 amino acids. The CDR3 loop reads CASTCSRSGAGNTIYF. The CDR3 DNA follows: TGTGCCAGCACCTGTTCAAGGTCAGGGGCTGGAAACACCATATATTTT.

This rearrangement joins TRBV10-2 to TRBJ2-1, with D perhaps TRBD1 (5 bases). The germline V gene encodes CDR1 WSHSY and CDR2 SAAADI. This CDR3 has 14 residues. The V end was cut by 3 bases, the J end by 1 base, with 7 bases between. CDR3 in amino acids: CASSEQASYNEQFF. CDR3 sequence (DNA): TGCGCCAGCAGTGAACAGGCATCCTACAATGAGCAGTTCTTC.

The chain carries TRBV5-1 and TRBJ2-1; TRBD1 matches 7 bases. V gave up 4 bases and J gave up 15 bases; unmatched junction bases: 13. The CDR3 is 13 amino acids. Per germline, CDR1 SGHRS and CDR2 YFSETQ. The CDR3 DNA is TGCGCCAGCAGCCAAGTCAGGGACAGACCGCGGTTCTTC. It specifies CASSQVRDRPRFF.

The DNA of the CDR3 is TGTGCCAGCAGTTCGACTAGCGGGGGGGTAGAGACCCAGTACTTC. Protein: CASSSTSGGVETQYF. The rearrangement uses TRBV6-4 and TRBJ2-5; 14 nucleotides agree with TRBD2. This CDR3 has 15 amino acids. The V and J ends lost 5 bases and 4 bases, in that order; junction bases with no gene match: 3. Germline CDR1 MRHNA, CDR2 SNTAGT.

This chain connects TRBV7-8 to TRBJ2-7; 7 nucleotides agree with TRBD2. CDR3 length: 18 residues. V shed 4 bases, J shed 0 bases, and the junction held 15 bases outside the gene matches. Germline V gene lookup returns CDR1 SGHVS and CDR2 FQNEAQ. The CDR3: CASSSRVGGTVSSYEQYF. The CDR3 nucleotides read TGTGCCAGCAGCTCTCGGGTCGGGGGGACCGTAAGCTCCTACGAGCAGTACTTC.

J is TRBJ2-1 and V is TRBV11-3; 7 bases line up with TRBD1. Losses at the gene ends were 5 bases for V and 1 base for J; bases not matched to a gene: 11. Germline V gene data show CDR1 as SGHNT and CDR2 as YENEEA. The CDR3 consists of 17 residues. This CDR3 is CASSPGSGGPSYNEQFF. CDR3 bases: TGTGCCAGCAGCCCAGGCTCAGGGGGACCTTCCTACAATGAGCAGTTCTTC.

Note on this clone: This same CDR3 is encoded by further DNA sequences in the sample. This chain uses TRBV7-2 with TRBJ2-7; 9 bases match TRBD2. V lost 4 bases and J lost 3; bases outside the gene matches: 13. The CDR3 is 17 amino acids. Germline loops: CDR1 SGHTA, CDR2 FQGNSA. The CDR3 is CASSYGRAGGPNYEQYF. In nucleotides, the CDR3 is TGTGCCAGCAGCTACGGGCGGGCGGGGGGGCCGAACTACGAGCAGTACTTC.

This rearrangement joins TRBV5-1 to TRBJ1-2; the D gene is possibly TRBD1 (5 bases). This CDR3 is built from 21 residues. V lost 0 bases and J 5 bases, leaving 32 bases between the germline ends. CDR1 SGHRS and CDR2 YFSETQ come from the germline V gene. In nucleotides, the CDR3 is TGCGCCAGCAGCTTGGGAGACACGACAGTCTGGGGAGATTCTAGGGATTATGGCTACACCTTC. Protein: CASSLGDTTVWGDSRDYGYTF.

CDR3: CASSRRLQQETQYF. CDR3 nucleotides: TGTGCCAGCAGCCGTAGACTACAGCAAGAGACCCAGTACTTC. V is TRBV11-1 and J is TRBJ2-5; the D gene is possibly TRBD2 (5 bases). Per germline, CDR1 SGHAT and CDR2 FQDESV (reference sequence). The CDR3 contains 14 residues. Trimming left V 5 bases short and J 2 bases short, with 12 bases between.

The V call is TRBV30, the J call TRBJ2-1; D is ambiguous. V was pared by 4 bases and J by 8 bases, with 0 bases between. Looked up from germline, CDR1 is GTSNPN and CDR2 is SVGIG (reference sequence). The CDR3 is made up of 8 amino acids. CDR3 DNA: TGTGCCTGGAATGAGCAGTTCTTC. Its translation: CAWNEQFF.

The chain joins TRBV18 to TRBJ1-2; 8 nucleotides match TRBD1. CDR3 size: 13 residues. V lost 3 bases and J lost 3; bases outside the gene matches: 0. Per the germline V gene, CDR1 is KGHSH and CDR2 is LQKENI. For the CDR3, the DNA is TGTGCCAGCTCACCGGACAGGGACTATGGCTACACCTTC. Protein sequence: CASSPDRDYGYTF.